The 15 T cell receptor beta chains below come from one sample, sequenced in a study of blood T cell repertoires in COVID-19. Profiled with immunoSEQ multiplex PCR; TCRdb holds only in-frame clones, not every one. Of 200,000 to 250,000 clones in the sample, 85% to 90% were seen once. Material: PBMCs or T cells enriched from blood (not recorded which). These receptors originate from a woman aged 50 to 65 with acute COVID-19.

V gene TRBV7-6 combines with J gene TRBJ2-5; D not resolved. The length of the CDR3 is 15 residues. The germline V gene encodes CDR1 SGHVS and CDR2 FNYEAQ. Trimming shortened V by 3 bases and J by 4 bases, and 15 bases separated the two germline ends. As DNA, the CDR3 is TGTGCCAGCAGCTTCTACAGCACACCCGGAGAGACCCAGTACTTC. Translated, it gives CASSFYSTPGETQYF.

This chain joins TRBV29-1 and TRBJ1-1; D not resolved. Germline V gene sequence: CDR1 SQVTM, CDR2 ANQGSEA. Trimming left V 8 bases short and J 0 bases short, with 10 bases between. The CDR3 covers 12 residues. The CDR3 sequence is CSSGAMNTEAFF. CDR3 nucleotide sequence: TGCAGCTCCGGAGCCATGAACACTGAAGCTTTCTTT.

This chain links TRBV28 with TRBJ1-2; 9 nucleotides line up with TRBD1. The CDR3 is made up of 14 amino acids. Germline CDR1 reads MDHEN; CDR2 reads SYDVKM. J lost 4 bases, V lost 2 bases, and 2 bases had no gene match. Written as DNA, the CDR3 is TGTGCCAGCAGTTTACCGGGACAGGGCTATGGCTACACCTTC. Protein: CASSLPGQGYGYTF.

The rearrangement links TRBV5-5 to TRBJ2-1; D possibly corresponds to TRBD1 (5 bases). Germline V gene data show CDR1 as SGHKS and CDR2 as YYEKEE (reference sequence). This CDR3 spans 13 amino acids. Trimming shortened V by 4 bases and J by 3 bases, and 8 bases separated the two germline ends. The CDR3 DNA reads as TGTGCCAGCAGCCCGGACATCTACAATGAGCAGTTCTTC. This translates into CASSPDIYNEQFF.

The V gene is TRBV27, the J gene TRBJ1-4; 8 bases agree with TRBD1. The CDR3 is made up of 19 amino acids. The J segment lost 0 bases and the V segment lost 6 bases, leaving 15 bases of the junction unmatched. The germline V gene has CDR1 MNHEY and CDR2 SMNVEV (reference sequence). Here the CDR3 reads CASRPTLRGPLSTNEKLFF. CDR3 in DNA: TGTGCCAGCAGGCCTACCCTCAGGGGGCCCCTCTCAACTAATGAAAAACTGTTTTTT.

The CDR3 nucleotides are TGTGCCAGCAGTCCAACAGGGGTTTGGGGTGAAAAACTGTTTTTT. Its translation: CASSPTGVWGEKLFF. The V call is TRBV27, the J call TRBJ1-4; TRBD1 agrees at 7 bases. V was pared by 5 bases and J by 7 bases, with 10 bases of the junction left unmatched. Germline lookup yields CDR1 MNHEY and CDR2 SMNVEV (reference sequence). This CDR3 is 15 amino acids long.

The chain is built from TRBV18 and TRBJ2-3; a possible D gene is TRBD1 (5 bases). CDR1 is KGHSH, CDR2 LQKENI, per germline. This CDR3 region has 16 residues. The germline V and J ends were trimmed by 3 bases and 2 bases, with 15 bases remaining between them. The CDR3 DNA reads as TGTGCCAGCTCACCGGTCGGAGTTGGGGCCACAGATACGCAGTATTTT. This encodes CASSPVGVGATDTQYF.

The rearrangement uses TRBV30 and TRBJ2-7, with 7 bases lining up with TRBD1. Per the germline V gene, CDR1 is GTSNPN and CDR2 is SVGIG (reference sequence). This CDR3 comprises 12 residues. Germline trimming cut 5 bases from V and 2 bases from J; bases unmatched to any gene: 3. In DNA form, the CDR3 reads TGTGCCTGGTCAGGGGGAACCTACGAGCAGTACTTC. Translation: CAWSGGTYEQYF.

J is TRBJ2-5 and V is TRBV5-1; D might be TRBD2 (5 bases). Trimming removed 4 bases from V and 6 bases from J, with 16 bases in between. Per the germline V gene, CDR1 is SGHRS and CDR2 is YFSETQ. This CDR3 region has 14 residues. CDR3 in amino acids: CASSHRGFVKTQYF. The CDR3 nucleotides are TGCGCCAGCAGCCACCGCGGGTTTGTAAAGACCCAGTACTTC.

This clone was seen a handful of times. The rearrangement links TRBV19 to TRBJ2-2, with a tentative D call TRBD1 (6 bases). Germline loops: CDR1 LNHDA, CDR2 SQIVND (reference sequence). The CDR3 covers 15 residues. V lost 8 bases to trimming and J lost 5 bases, with 18 bases between them. CDR3: CASSDPGQVTGELFF. CDR3 DNA: TGTGCCAGTTCGGACCCGGGACAAGTTACCGGGGAGCTGTTTTTT.

The chain recombines TRBV29-1 with TRBJ1-2; a weak D match, TRBD1 (5 bases). Germline CDR1 and CDR2: SQVTM and ANQGSEA. V lost 1 base to trimming and J lost 2 bases, with 14 bases between them. CDR3 length: 15 amino acids. The CDR3 sequence is CSVEGLQELNYGYTF. CDR3 DNA sequence: TGCAGCGTTGAAGGTTTACAGGAGTTGAACTATGGCTACACCTTC.

The genes are TRBV5-1 and TRBJ1-1; perhaps TRBD1 as D (5 bases). Between the trimmed V and J ends, which lost 0 bases and 4 bases, there was a span of 10 bases. CDR3 length equals 14 residues. Per germline, CDR1 SGHRS and CDR2 YFSETQ. CDR3 DNA: TGCGCCAGCAGCTTGGTTTTCGGGGGCACTGAAGCTTTCTTT. Residues: CASSLVFGGTEAFF.

The chain employs TRBV11-2 and TRBJ1-3; tentatively, D is TRBD1 (6 bases). Germline V gives CDR1 SGHAT, CDR2 FQNNGV. The CDR3 runs 16 residues. Trimming took off 4 bases at V and 0 bases at J, with 13 bases between the two ends. CDR3 coding DNA: TGTGCCAGCAGCTCGCCGGGACACCCCTCTGGAAACACCATATATTTT. Encoded protein: CASSSPGHPSGNTIYF.

This sequence joins TRBV7-2 and TRBJ2-3; D perhaps matches TRBD1 (6 bases). This CDR3 spans 16 amino acids. CDR1 is SGHTA and CDR2 is FQGNSA in the germline V gene. The ends were cut back, 7 bases at V and 0 bases at J, with 17 bases in the middle. In nucleotides, the CDR3 is TGTGCCAGCACCGCTAACAGGGCCCAGAGCACAGATACGCAGTATTTT. Translated: CASTANRAQSTDTQYF. The variable domain in full, completed from reference TRBV7-2 and TRBJ2-3, reads GAGVSQSPSNKVTEKGKDVELRCDPISGHTALYWYRQSLGQGLEFLIYFQGNSAPDKSGLPSDRFSAERTGGSVSTLTIQRTQQEDSAVYLCASTANRAQSTDTQYFGPGTRLTVL.

V and J are TRBV3-1 (or the pseudogene TRBV3-2) and TRBJ2-3, with 9 bases aligning to TRBD1. The CDR3 runs to 15 residues. Germline V CDR1 and CDR2: LGHDT, YNNKEL (reference sequence). Germline trimming cut 4 bases from V and 2 bases from J; bases unmatched to any gene: 4. CDR3: CASSRGQGFTDTQYF. CDR3 DNA: TGTGCCAGCAGCCGGGGACAGGGCTTCACAGATACGCAGTATTTT.